Below, 16 T cell receptor beta chains from the same sample are listed, as sequenced in a study of beta chain features in type 1 diabetes. Sequenced material consisted of expressed TCRB transcripts (all of the isolated RNA was reverse transcribed). The protocol was immunoSEQ multiplex PCR, while the TCRdb copy is restricted to in-frame clones and leaves out a portion. The data hold approximately 400,000 clones, with about 16% observed a single time. Sequencing was done on a sample of naive CD4+ T cells from blood. The receptors derive from a woman under 30 in good health.

This clone showed up just a few times. This chain joins TRBV6-5 and TRBJ2-7, with 13 bases identical to TRBD2. The V segment lost 0 bases and the J segment 3 bases; nucleotides outside the gene matches: 2. Per the germline V gene, CDR1 is MNHEY and CDR2 is SVGAGI. This CDR3 has 16 amino acids. The CDR3 nucleotides read TGTGCCAGCAGTTACTCCGGACTAGCGGGAGTCTACGAGCAGTACTTC. It yields the protein CASSYSGLAGVYEQYF.

This clone was recorded a few times. This chain links TRBV18 with TRBJ2-3, with 9 positions matching TRBD1. The CDR3 covers 16 residues. The junction had 3 bases not matched to a gene; V was cut back by 1 base and J by 1 base. The V gene's germline CDR1 is KGHSH and CDR2 LQKENI. The DNA of the CDR3 is TGTGCCAGCTCACCACTACAGGGGGCGGGCACAGATACGCAGTATTTT. Residues: CASSPLQGAGTDTQYF.

The chain is built from TRBV14 and TRBJ1-5; 10 positions match TRBD1. The CDR3 is 16 residues long. CDR1 is SGHDN, CDR2 FVKESK, per germline. V lost 4 bases, J lost 4 bases, and 7 bases stayed unmatched. CDR3 nucleotide sequence: TGTGCCAGCAGCCGAACGGACAGGGGGGGGAATCAGCCCCAGCATTTT. Protein: CASSRTDRGGNQPQHF.

The chain combines TRBV6-6 with TRBJ1-2; D is undetermined. This CDR3 comprises 13 residues. V was cut by 2 bases and J by 5 bases, with 9 bases left in between. From germline, CDR1 is MNHNY and CDR2 SVGAGI (reference sequence). The CDR3 is CASSYAEYYGYTF. CDR3 DNA sequence: TGTGCCAGCAGTTACGCGGAGTATTATGGCTACACCTTC.

J is TRBJ1-2 and V is TRBV30; TRBD1 might be the D (5 bases). Germline V gene sequence: CDR1 GTSNPN, CDR2 SVGIG (reference sequence). The V gene lost 7 bases and the J gene lost 1 base, with 13 bases spanning the gap. The CDR3 totals 13 residues. CDR3 DNA sequence: TGTGCCTTTACTAGGAGGGGTAACTATGGCTACACCTTC. This sequence encodes CAFTRRGNYGYTF.

In this sample, this clone turned up a few times. V is TRBV29-1 and J is TRBJ1-1, with a possible D match to TRBD1 (5 bases). Germline CDR1 SQVTM, CDR2 ANQGSEA. Trimming shortened V by 6 bases and J by 2 bases, and 16 bases separated the two germline ends. The CDR3 loop spans 14 amino acids. CDR3 in DNA: TGCAGCGTCGCCCTGGTGACAGATAACACTGAAGCTTTCTTT. Protein: CSVALVTDNTEAFF. Complete variable domain (other parts from reference TRBV29-1 and TRBJ1-1): SAVISQKPSRDICQRGTSLTIQCQVDSQVTMMFWYRQQPGQSLTLIATANQGSEATYESGFVIDKFPISRPNLTFSTLTVSNMSPEDSSIYLCSVALVTDNTEAFFGQGTRLTVV.

The chain has TRBV19 and TRBJ2-1, with 7 bases lining up with TRBD2. The germline gives CDR1 LNHDA, CDR2 SQIVND (reference sequence). The CDR3 covers 14 residues. J lost 7 bases, V lost 6 bases, and 9 bases had no gene match. The DNA for the CDR3 is TGTGCCAGTAGCCTCTCGACTAGCACAAATGAGCAGTTCTTC. Its translation: CASSLSTSTNEQFF.

The genes are TRBV29-1 and TRBJ2-5, with 12 bases identical to TRBD1. Germline V gene sequence: CDR1 SQVTM, CDR2 ANQGSEA. The J segment lost 5 bases and the V segment lost 7 bases, leaving 5 bases of the junction unmatched. This CDR3 comprises 13 residues. CDR3 residues: CSGRDRGRETQYF. CDR3 DNA: TGCAGCGGCCGGGACAGGGGGCGGGAGACCCAGTACTTC.

This sequence joins TRBV16 and TRBJ2-7, with 8 bases identical to TRBD1. Germline CDR1 and CDR2: KGHSY and FQNENV. The CDR3 consists of 15 residues. V dropped 0 bases and J dropped 7; count of bases not matched to a gene: 8. The CDR3 DNA follows: TGTGCCAGCAGCCAATCGTGGGACAGGAGAGTAGAGCAGTACTTC. Protein product: CASSQSWDRRVEQYF.

The V and J genes are TRBV28 and TRBJ2-5; 9 nucleotides agree with TRBD1. This CDR3 is built from 16 residues. V lost 1 base and J lost 5; bases outside the gene matches: 8. Looked up from germline, CDR1 is MDHEN and CDR2 is SYDVKM. CDR3 amino acids: CASSLFGQGLVETQYF. The CDR3 DNA sequence: TGTGCCAGCAGTTTATTTGGACAGGGGTTAGTGGAGACCCAGTACTTC. Looking up the rest from reference TRBV28 and TRBJ2-5 gives the full variable domain: DVKVTQSSRYLVKRTGEKVFLECVQDMDHENMFWYRQDPGLGLRLIYFSYDVKMKEKGDIPEGYSVSREKKERFSLILESASTNQTSMYLCASSLFGQGLVETQYFGPGTRLLVL.

This clone was detected a few times. The chain has TRBV28 and TRBJ1-2; perhaps TRBD1 as D (5 bases). Germline V lookup: CDR1 MDHEN, CDR2 SYDVKM. Deletions cut 6 bases from V and 1 base from J, with 15 bases between. This CDR3 is built from 15 residues. In DNA, the CDR3 is TGTGCCAGCAGCCCCGCAGGGAGGAATAACTATGGCTACACCTTC. Its translation: CASSPAGRNNYGYTF.

The chain has TRBV18 and TRBJ2-7; D uncertain. CDR1 and CDR2 from the germline V gene are KGHSH and LQKENI. There are 12 residues in the CDR3. The ends were cut back, 6 bases at V and 4 bases at J, with 10 bases in the middle. CDR3 DNA sequence: TGTGCCAGCTCGCCCCAACAGTACGAGCAGTACTTC. Translating gives CASSPQQYEQYF.

This chain connects TRBV6-1 to TRBJ1-2, with TRBD1 identical over 8 bases. Trimming cost V 4 bases and J 0 bases; bases outside gene matches: 4. This CDR3 region has 15 residues. The germline gives CDR1 MNHNS, CDR2 SASEGT. CDR3 coding DNA: TGTGCCAGCAGTGGACGGACAGGGCCTAACTATGGCTACACCTTC. Residues: CASSGRTGPNYGYTF.

The chain is built from TRBV2 and TRBJ1-4, with TRBD1 as a possible D gene (5 bases). CDR3 size: 13 residues. V was cut by 11 bases and J by 6 bases, with 16 bases left in between. CDR1 is SNHLY and CDR2 is FYNNEI in the germline V gene. CDR3 region: CAGRRGGDEKLFF. In nucleotides, the CDR3 is TGTGCCGGCCGTAGGGGCGGAGATGAAAAACTGTTTTTT.

In this sample, this clone turned up a few times. The chain has TRBV7-9 and TRBJ2-1, with D maybe TRBD1 (6 bases). The CDR3 is made up of 17 amino acids. Germline V gene data show CDR1 as SEHNR and CDR2 as FQNEAQ (reference sequence). Trimming left V 5 bases short and J 8 bases short, with 25 bases between. The CDR3: CASSAGRTRGWRDEQFF. CDR3 sequence (DNA): TGTGCCAGCAGCGCCGGAAGGACAAGGGGGTGGCGGGATGAGCAGTTCTTC.

The chain uses TRBV11-2 and TRBJ2-1; 10 bases line up with TRBD2. The V and J ends lost 5 bases and 5 bases, in that order; junction bases with no gene match: 6. There are 15 residues in the CDR3. Germline V gene sequence: CDR1 SGHAT, CDR2 FQNNGV. CDR3 DNA sequence: TGTGCCAGCAGCCCGACCCTAGCGGGGGACAATGAGCAGTTCTTC. It codes for CASSPTLAGDNEQFF.